This record concerns one T cell receptor beta chain sequence. No antigen is known for it. Base qualities are missing; no much larger clone stands one base away. This entry is derived from a study of T-cell reconstitution after alpha-beta-depleted transplantation in children (dated by TCRdb to between 2015 and 2016). Turning to the overall study: T-cell immune reconstitution after TCRalphabeta/CD19-depleted allogeneic hematopoietic cell transplantation in children was quantitatively tracked in the study by means of TCR repertoire profiling.

The receptor library was made with PCR. Sequenced using an Illumina HiSeq 2500. TCR library preparation used molecular barcoding, with unique molecular identifiers applied to normalize quantification of the TCRbeta repertoire. Through fastp at Q25 and MiXCR, TCRdb rebuilt clones from the public reads, retaining in-frame beta chains. Rows matching on CDR3 protein sequence are summarized as one entry with the most common DNA and genes. Within this sample are roughly 500,000 distinct CDR3 sequences, with about 16% of them counted one time only. Less than 4% of the sample is taken by the ten largest. Reading from cysteine to phenylalanine, the CDR3 counts 14 amino acids. The sequence is cut down to CDR3 DNA, 42 bases in frame from base 1. Trimming takes 5 bases off V and 2 bases off J; junction bases not matched to a gene: 4. CDR1 and CDR2, per the germline V gene (reference sequence), are LNHDA and SQIVND.

Material: PBMCs from the stem cell graft donor, obtained from the stem cell graft. This TCR was recovered from a human donor who donated a stem cell graft to a child with acute lymphoblastic leukemia. Recombination joined TRBV19 with TRBJ2-7; a stretch of 9 junction bases matches TRBD2. CDR3 sequence: CASSGASGTYEQYF. The DNA sequence reads TGTGCCAGTAGTGGGGCTAGCGGGACCTACGAGCAGTACTTC. Joined to the reference TRBV19 and TRBJ2-7 proteins, this CDR3 gives the full variable domain: DGGITQSPKYLFRKEGQNVTLSCEQNLNHDAMYWYRQDPGQGLRLIYYSQIVNDFQKGDIAEGYSVSREKKESFPLTVTSAQKNPTAFYLCASSGASGTYEQYFGPGTRLTVT.